This T cell receptor (beta chain) was sequenced for a study of T cell clusters in autoimmune cytopenias (dated by TCRdb to the late 2010s). For context, the study as a whole: Per sample, TRB sequencing gave a median depth of around 53,000 reads and a median of roughly 2,500 distinct TRB clonotypes. For primary cytopenia, fewer than 30 age-matched healthy donors were used as controls, and for secondary cytopenia, more than 13 age-matched CLL patients were used as controls. TRB and IGH repertoires from peripheral blood were sequenced in autoimmune cytopenia patients at active disease and during treatment follow-up, with healthy, CLL and autoimmune hepatitis controls included alongside. The goal of the study was to find out whether patients with autoimmune cytopenia have a disease-specific immune repertoire signature that could be used as a blood-based biomarker.

Each sample's TRB amplification started from roughly 270 ng of peripheral blood genomic DNA, which corresponds to tens of thousands of genome equivalents. The 14 chronic lymphocytic leukemia controls were untreated and had no autoimmune cytopenia; mean and median ages were about 65 and 60 years, and about five were female. TRB rearrangements were amplified by multiplex PCR following a touch-down protocol, with the TRB-A and TRB-B primer pools mixed in one tube. Illumina adapters and sample indices were added to the amplicons through two consecutive PCR reactions using Phusion HS II polymerase. Amplicons were gel-purified with the NucleoSpin Gel and PCR Clean-up kit, then quantified by Qubit and quality-checked on an Agilent 2100 Bioanalyzer. Sequencing of the libraries was done on an Illumina MiSeq with 600-cycle, single-indexed, paired-end runs. From the authors' description of their analysis: MiXCR version 2.1.12 with the default MiXCR reference library was used to align and assemble TRB reads. A clone was defined by each unique CDR3 nucleotide sequence, and the analysis included only productive sequences supported by at least two reads. Repertoire diversity was assessed by alpha-parameterized diversity profiles (alpha 0 to 5), including Shannon (alpha 1) and Simpson (alpha 2) indices, computed with an R script. The tcR package was used to compute combinatorial TRB VJ usage, which was then compared between cohorts by principal component analysis with ade4. Using GLIPH, TCRbeta CDR3s were clustered on pairs of cohorts matched for age and read depth, and a Wilcoxon test was used to compare cluster frequencies. After the reads were reprocessed by TCRdb, one entry was made per CDR3 protein sequence, with no DNA. The V and J calls shown here were made by TCRdb, not taken from the authors' results. The data table for this sample lists about 630 distinct CDR3 sequences. The ten top clones hold 15% to 18% of the sample.

This clonotype is medium-sized (0.01 to 0.1%) by its frequency; no count is available. This clone's antigen is unknown. Study-level results and caveats: The T cell clusters were defined only in silico, and the functional role of the clusters still needed to be validated experimentally. The cluster-lack signature was not seen for secondary cytopenia versus CLL, apparently masked by the dominant lymphoma-associated repertoire. Compared with active autoimmune hepatitis patients, healthy donors had almost three times as many exclusive TRB clusters, a finding consistent with an autoimmunity-wide signature. Shifts in the TRB repertoire, including less even repertoires in secondary cytopenia and CLL, were mostly a reflection of lymphoma bias and not of autoimmunity. GLIPH results suggested that primary autoimmune cytopenia patients were missing physiological T cell clusters, with 50 or so clusters found only in healthy donors compared with about 16 found only in patients.

CDR1 DFQATT and CDR2 SNEGSKA are derived from the germline V gene (reference sequence). Counted from cysteine to phenylalanine, this CDR3 has 14 amino acids. The coding DNA is unavailable. The same data also contributed to another study, on T cell repertoires in aging, cancer and after chemotherapy. As described in the second report: Donors were distributed across six age groups ranging from 30 or younger to 70 or older, with at least three individuals included per group. In the hematological group, paired pre- and post-chemotherapy samples were obtained from chronic lymphocytic leukemia patients treated with fludarabine- or bendamustine-based regimens. The complete dataset included 7.5 million to 9.5 million TCR reads. Significantly lower blood TCR diversity and higher clonality were observed in untreated patients with hematological or solid cancers than in age-matched healthy donors. In healthy donors, the decline in TCR diversity with age was mainly due to loss of richness, whereas in cancer patients loss of evenness also played a role. An increase in median generation probability over the chemotherapy interval was observed in both cancer cohorts, suggesting that the repertoire was reconstituted through rebound thymic output. It was noted by the authors that conclusions about immunological memory after chemotherapy cannot be drawn from the repertoire data. Lymphoid organ infiltration was present in the hematological cancer patients, and this infiltration may itself impair thymic emigration or the expansion of peripheral T cells. The study profiled peripheral blood TCR beta repertoires from healthy donors and cancer patients to examine immunoaging and T cell reconstitution after chemotherapy. A cohort of 220 or so cancer patients (94 with hematological and some 120 with solid cancers) was assembled, and 95 to 100 healthy donors were included as a reference group. TRB sequences were processed with MiXCR versions 2.12 and 3.0.5. The repertoire metrics were Shannon diversity, evenness, clonality (calculated as one minus evenness), and diversity profiles parameterized by alpha from 0 to 5. The IGoR algorithm was used to calculate generation probabilities for clones in the paired samples taken before and after chemotherapy.

Here the chain combines TRBV20-1 and TRBJ1-3; the D call of TRBD1 rests on TCRdb alone, since no DNA is present to check it. Sequenced sample: peripheral blood. This clonotype originated in a human donor with chronic lymphocytic leukemia. The CDR3 protein: CSATWGGSGNTIYF.